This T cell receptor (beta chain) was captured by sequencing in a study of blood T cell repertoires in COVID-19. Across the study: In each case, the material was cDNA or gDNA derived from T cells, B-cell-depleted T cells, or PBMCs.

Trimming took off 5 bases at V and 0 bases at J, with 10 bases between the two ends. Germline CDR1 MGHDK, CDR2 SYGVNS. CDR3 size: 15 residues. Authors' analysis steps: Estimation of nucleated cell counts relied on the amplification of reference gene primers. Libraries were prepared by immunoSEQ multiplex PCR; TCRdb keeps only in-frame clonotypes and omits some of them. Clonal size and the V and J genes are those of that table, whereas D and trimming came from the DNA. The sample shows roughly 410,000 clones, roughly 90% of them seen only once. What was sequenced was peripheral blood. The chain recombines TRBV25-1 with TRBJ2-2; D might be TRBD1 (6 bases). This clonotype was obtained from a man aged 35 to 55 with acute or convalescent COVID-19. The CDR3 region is CASSLGTTNTGELFF. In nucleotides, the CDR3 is TGTGCCAGCAGTTTAGGGACAACGAACACCGGGGAGCTGTTTTTT.